Detailed here is one T cell receptor beta chain. TCRdb re-analysed the 5' RACE reads in MiXCR, keeping a single row per CDR3 protein. The sample has approximately 100,000 distinct CDR3 sequences, roughly 15% seen once. The data derive from a study of T cells of healthy individuals. This CDR3 is 15 amino acids long. CDR1 and CDR2 from the germline V gene are GTSNPN and SVGIG (reference sequence). V gave up 4 bases and J gave up 0 bases, with 15 bases separating them. The TCR was taken from a human donor in good health. The V gene is TRBV30, the J gene TRBJ1-1; D unclear. In DNA form, the CDR3 reads TGTGCCTGGAACCACCGACGGGGAATGAACACTGAAGCTTTCTTT. Translated: CAWNHRRGMNTEAFF.